The rows below give T cell receptor beta chains drawn from one sample of a study of early T cells in non-severe SARS-CoV-2 infection. TCRdb ran MiXCR on the 5' RACE reads and lists one entry per CDR3 protein. The sample lists 100,000 to 150,000 distinct CDR3 sequences, more than 12% occurring once. Sequencing input: whole blood. These TCRs come from an adult who was a healthcare worker with PCR-confirmed SARS-CoV-2 infection or an uninfected control (not recorded which). CDR3s leave out the opening cysteine and the closing phenylalanine or tryptophan. The order of the fields is V gene, J gene, CDR3 protein.

V gene: TRBV6-2/TRBV6-3
J gene: TRBJ2-7
CDR3 protein: ASSYSTLNYEQY

V gene: TRBV13
J gene: TRBJ1-4
CDR3 protein: ASRPAEGGNEKLF

V gene: TRBV30
J gene: TRBJ1-1
CDR3 protein: AWRSGGNTEAF

V gene: TRBV5-1
J gene: TRBJ1-5
CDR3 protein: ASSFDSNQPQH

V gene: TRBV6-4
J gene: TRBJ1-2
CDR3 protein: ASTPREGSDYGYT

V gene: TRBV2
J gene: TRBJ1-2
CDR3 protein: ASSEGRPDYGYT

V gene: TRBV29-1
J gene: TRBJ2-3
CDR3 protein: SVEDGTDTQY

V gene: TRBV7-2
J gene: TRBJ1-1
CDR3 protein: ASSLGAGGTEAF

V gene: TRBV15
J gene: TRBJ1-2
CDR3 protein: ATSRGAVYGYT

V gene: TRBV5-6
J gene: TRBJ1-2
CDR3 protein: ASIRGGIGYGYT

V gene: TRBV11-2
J gene: TRBJ2-5
CDR3 protein: ASSLSGGVQETQY

V gene: TRBV20-1
J gene: TRBJ1-1
CDR3 protein: SARDTGRLWTEAF

V gene: TRBV7-9
J gene: TRBJ2-5
CDR3 protein: ASSLPPGETQY

V gene: TRBV20-1
J gene: TRBJ2-3
CDR3 protein: SASGGPDTQY

V gene: TRBV6-1
J gene: TRBJ2-3
CDR3 protein: ASSEAWVGADTQY

V gene: TRBV3-1
J gene: TRBJ2-2
CDR3 protein: ASSPPSAGQRAGELF

V gene: TRBV10-3
J gene: TRBJ2-5
CDR3 protein: AISSGTSGDGETQY

V gene: TRBV3-1
J gene: TRBJ2-3
CDR3 protein: ASSERTGQY

V gene: TRBV30
J gene: TRBJ1-3
CDR3 protein: AWSVLGNTIY

V gene: TRBV10-1
J gene: TRBJ2-3
CDR3 protein: ASSETPYTDTQY

V gene: TRBV5-4
J gene: TRBJ2-2
CDR3 protein: ASSLELAGTGELF

V gene: TRBV9
J gene: TRBJ1-5
CDR3 protein: ASSGTGRDQPQH

V gene: TRBV20-1
J gene: TRBJ2-1
CDR3 protein: TAGSRSSYNEQF

V gene: TRBV20-1
J gene: TRBJ2-1
CDR3 protein: SVPGTINNEQF

V gene: TRBV2
J gene: TRBJ2-1
CDR3 protein: ASSARVTYNEQF

V gene: TRBV27
J gene: TRBJ2-2
CDR3 protein: ASSLGSAGELF

V gene: TRBV7-8
J gene: TRBJ2-3
CDR3 protein: ASSTGLAGGRFTDTQY

V gene: TRBV20-1
J gene: TRBJ2-1
CDR3 protein: SASWARGGNLYNEQF